The source of this TCR beta chain is a study of blood T cell repertoires in COVID-19 (TCRdb year 2020). Regarding the complete study: Samples covering the acute and convalescent phases of COVID-19 were provided by collaborators in the United States, Italy and Spain. The prospective study material was composed of cDNA or gDNA derived from T cells, B-cell-depleted T cells, or PBMCs. Deeply sampled blood TCRbeta repertoires from subjects exposed to, actively infected with, or recovered from COVID-19 were included in the dataset. A freely available public database, intended as a resource for researchers studying the immune response to SARS-CoV-2, is where the repertoires were released. Samples came from the ongoing ImmuneRACE study (first 160 participants) plus 1,254 subjects from 6 global collaborators. The sample metadata nearly always contained a de-identified subject ID, COVID-19 status, age in years and sex. HLA class I and class II types, where available, came from metadata supplied by the sample provider rather than from assay-based typing. Study-wide findings and limitations: Clinical and demographic metadata were provided uncurated, with the amount varying by source and participant.

Collaborating institutions collected whole blood in K2EDTA tubes following their own protocols. Collaborator samples were shipped for TCRbeta analysis as frozen whole blood, isolated PBMCs, or DNA extracted from either sample type. A remark on this clone: The clone's antigen remains unknown. No quality values exist for individual bases; no much larger clone is one base distant.

Spanning cysteine to phenylalanine, the CDR3 consists of 16 amino acids. The only DNA kept is the CDR3, 48 bases in frame from the first base. V loses 3 bases at its end and J loses 7 bases; junction bases beyond the gene matches: 12. The germline V gene (reference sequence) specifies LGHDT as CDR1 and YNNKEL as CDR2. TCRbeta CDR3 regions were amplified from genomic DNA using the immunoSEQ Assay, a bias-controlled multiplex PCR. In the source study's methods: Nucleated cell counts per sample were estimated from amplification of reference gene primers within the assay. To quantify the absolute abundance of each unique TCRbeta CDR3 rearrangement, sequence reads were collapsed and filtered. Productive Simpson clonality was computed per sample as the square root of Simpson's diversity index over productive rearrangements. TCRdb's version of the immuneACCESS table is confined to in-frame rearrangements and falls short of the full clone set. An unresolved V gene accounts for under half of the shortfall where checked; the remainder is of unknown origin. D and trimming were read from the DNA, whereas the V and J calls and clone size are those reported in that table. The table for this sample lists around 100,000 clones; around 87% of them were counted only once. The ten largest clones capture approximately 7% of the sample.

Specimen: peripheral blood. The rearrangement joined TRBV3-1 (or the pseudogene TRBV3-2) to TRBJ1-1, with 9 middle bases fitting TRBD1. This receptor was taken from a human donor with acute or convalescent COVID-19. The donor label of this sample is uncertain. The DNA sequence is TGTGCCAGCAGCCAGCCCGCCGCGACAGGGGGTGGTGAAGCTTTCTTT. Protein translation: CASSQPAATGGGEAFF.